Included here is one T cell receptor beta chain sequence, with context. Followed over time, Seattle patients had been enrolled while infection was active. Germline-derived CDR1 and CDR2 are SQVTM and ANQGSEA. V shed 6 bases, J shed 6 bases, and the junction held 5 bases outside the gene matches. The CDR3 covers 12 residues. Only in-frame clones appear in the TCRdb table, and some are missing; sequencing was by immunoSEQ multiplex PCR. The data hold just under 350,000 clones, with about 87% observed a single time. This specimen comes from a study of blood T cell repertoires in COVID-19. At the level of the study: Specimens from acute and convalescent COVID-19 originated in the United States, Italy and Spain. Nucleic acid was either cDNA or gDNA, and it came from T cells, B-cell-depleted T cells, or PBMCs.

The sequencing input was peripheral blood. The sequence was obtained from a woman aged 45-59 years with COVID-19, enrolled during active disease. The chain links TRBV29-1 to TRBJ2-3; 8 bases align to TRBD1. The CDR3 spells CSVYQGADTQYF. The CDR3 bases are TGCAGCGTCTATCAGGGGGCGGATACGCAGTATTTT.